The next 5 T cell receptor beta chains were all read from a single sample in a study of T cells in Graves' hyperthyroidism and ophthalmopathy. TCR beta CDR3 regions were amplified from RNA. During a first-round RT-PCR of the TCR CDR3, the HTBI primer set was used. TCRdb recomputed calls from the multiplex PCR reads with MiXCR, one row per CDR3 protein. The sample contains 300,000 to 450,000 distinct CDR3 sequences, approximately 18% of which appear only once. Sample: blood. Receptors were obtained from a woman in her twenties or thirties with Graves' hyperthyroidism that later progressed to Graves' ophthalmopathy.

This clonotype came up many times. The chain combines TRBV2 with TRBJ2-7; maybe TRBD2 (6 bases). CDR3 length: 12 amino acids. V was shortened by 6 bases and J by 4 bases, with 10 bases between the two germline ends. Germline CDR1 is SNHLY and CDR2 is FYNNEI. Here the CDR3 DNA reads TGTGCCAGCAGAGCGGACTATTACGAGCAGTACTTC. Its protein product is CASRADYYEQYF.

The chain links TRBV28 to TRBJ1-4; D gene uncertain. The CDR3 totals 16 residues. Germline V lookup: CDR1 MDHEN, CDR2 SYDVKM. Trimming shortened V by 5 bases and J by 0 bases, and 13 bases separated the two germline ends. CDR3 protein: CASSLEMYATNEKLFF. CDR3 DNA sequence: TGTGCCAGCAGTCTTGAGATGTACGCAACTAATGAAAAACTGTTTTTT.

There are many counts of this clonotype. V usage is TRBV29-1 and J usage is TRBJ2-7, with no clear D. The V gene lost 1 base and the J gene lost 4 bases, with 5 bases spanning the gap. The V gene's germline CDR1 is SQVTM and CDR2 ANQGSEA. CDR3 length: 11 residues. This CDR3 is CSVEAHYEQYF. The CDR3 DNA sequence: TGCAGCGTTGAAGCCCATTACGAGCAGTACTTC.

The sample holds many counts of this clonotype. The rearrangement uses TRBV5-1 and TRBJ1-1, with 7 bases that match TRBD1. The CDR3 spans 14 residues. V lost 0 bases and J lost 4; bases outside the gene matches: 3. Germline V gene sequence: CDR1 SGHRS, CDR2 YFSETQ. CDR3 protein: CASSLEGARTEAFF. The CDR3 DNA reads TGCGCCAGCAGCTTGGAGGGGGCGCGCACTGAAGCTTTCTTT.

The chain joins TRBV10-1 to TRBJ2-1; 7 bases map to TRBD2. CDR1 is WNHNN, CDR2 SYGVQD, per germline (reference sequence). This CDR3 is 17 amino acids long. V lost 4 bases to trimming and J lost 0 bases; unmatched junction nucleotides: 9. CDR3 sequence: CASSGPGLADSYNEQFF. The CDR3 DNA reads as TGCGCCAGCAGTGGGCCGGGGCTAGCGGACTCCTACAATGAGCAGTTCTTC.